The present entry profiles one TCR beta chain with its context. Germline V CDR1 and CDR2: MNHEY, SMNVEV (reference sequence). This CDR3 spans 15 amino acids. V shed 1 base and J shed 8 bases, with 12 bases lying between them. This record belongs to a study of blood T cell repertoires in COVID-19. Measured with immunoSEQ multiplex PCR; TCRdb has only the in-frame clones, and not every one. The sample consists of over 200,000 clones, around 85% of them appearing once. This chain uses TRBV27 with TRBJ1-6; perhaps TRBD1 as D (5 bases). This TCR derives from a young woman who had recovered from COVID-19. The sequenced material came from peripheral blood. CDR3: CASSLWRGRDSPLHF. The CDR3 DNA is TGTGCCAGCAGTTTATGGCGGGGCCGCGATTCACCCCTCCACTTT.